This T cell receptor beta chain was profiled in a study of early T cells in non-severe SARS-CoV-2 infection. Between the trimmed V and J ends, which lost 3 bases and 1 base, there was a span of 14 bases. Germline lookup yields CDR1 KGHDR and CDR2 SFDVKD. The length of the CDR3 is 17 residues. TCRdb re-called the 5' RACE reads through MiXCR, storing one row per CDR3 protein. The sample yields tens of thousands of distinct CDR3 sequences, roughly 12% seen once. This clonotype was seen more than once but under ten times. The clonotype comes from an adult who was a healthcare worker with PCR-confirmed SARS-CoV-2 infection or an uninfected control (not recorded which). The chain links TRBV24-1 to TRBJ2-2, with a possible D match to TRBD2 (5 bases). The sample comprised whole blood. CDR3 in DNA: TGTGCCACCAGTGATCTCCCCGGGAACGAGAACACCGGGGAGCTGTTTTTT. Its translation is CATSDLPGNENTGELFF.